This TCR beta chain originates from a study of cytotoxic CD8 clonotypes in ibrutinib-treated CLL. Study information: Response sampling occurred after a median around 11 months of treatment (range 6 to 36). Findings and caveats of the study: Rising at ibrutinib response, clonality subsequently fell back toward baseline at progression. There were few public clonotypes, and on treatment they contracted or stayed stable.

About this clone: Antigen specificity is unknown.

Clones were sequenced by immunoSEQ multiplex PCR, and TCRdb holds only the in-frame ones, with some missing. The sample has 110,000 to 150,000 clones; 76% are singletons. After removal of 3 bases from V and 9 bases from J, the junction contained 0 bases not matched to a gene. CDR1 and CDR2 from the germline V gene are SNHLY and FYNNEI. The CDR3 extends over 13 amino acids. This sequence joins TRBV2 and TRBJ2-6, with 9 nucleotides matching TRBD1. Sequenced material: PBMCs, taken after 24 months of ibrutinib treatment. The TCR originated in a human donor with chronic lymphocytic leukemia. Here the CDR3 reads CASSEGQGNVLTF. As DNA, the CDR3 is TGTGCCAGCAGTGAGGGACAGGGCAACGTCCTGACTTTC.